The rows below give T cell receptor beta chains drawn from one sample of a study of cytomegalovirus exposure and HLA in healthy donors. Here immunoSEQ multiplex PCR was the method, and the copy in TCRdb shows in-frame clones only, minus some. The table includes more than 200,000 clones, roughly 84% detected once. Material: PBMCs. All receptors come from a girl aged 5-17 years in good health and CMV-seronegative. CDR3s include the opening cysteine and the closing phenylalanine or tryptophan.

CDR3aa: CASSFRAGRFYGYTF
j_gene: TRBJ1-2
v_gene: TRBV7-9

CDR3aa: CAWTAGGYTDTQYF
j_gene: TRBJ2-3
v_gene: TRBV30

CDR3aa: CASSPEVGPQHF
j_gene: TRBJ1-5
v_gene: TRBV7-9

CDR3aa: CASSVGFSGGADSYEQYF
j_gene: TRBJ2-7
v_gene: TRBV9

CDR3aa: CASSSEGYGYTF
j_gene: TRBJ1-2
v_gene: TRBV11-2

CDR3aa: CAISESTLAGGDYGYTF
j_gene: TRBJ1-2
v_gene: TRBV10-3

CDR3aa: CASSSQGQGRLGGYTF
j_gene: TRBJ1-2
v_gene: TRBV6-5

CDR3aa: CASSSGTGKLYGYTF
j_gene: TRBJ1-2
v_gene: TRBV2

CDR3aa: CASSLRAGGRYEQYF
j_gene: TRBJ2-7
v_gene: TRBV27

CDR3aa: CASSEAAGQGDGYTF
j_gene: TRBJ1-2
v_gene: TRBV6-1

CDR3aa: CASSKGSSGANVLTF
j_gene: TRBJ2-6
v_gene: TRBV7-6

CDR3aa: CASINRYNYEQYF
j_gene: .
v_gene: TRBV2

CDR3aa: CASSQGTSGPIFRQYF
j_gene: TRBJ2-7
v_gene: TRBV4-2

CDR3aa: CASSVGDTGRSTDTQYF
j_gene: TRBJ2-3
v_gene: TRBV9

CDR3aa: CASSSRGGENTGELFF
j_gene: TRBJ2-2
v_gene: TRBV7-2

CDR3aa: CASSLAPSGSSDTQYF
j_gene: TRBJ2-3
v_gene: TRBV7-7

CDR3aa: CASSSTGQGSTPLHF
j_gene: TRBJ1-6
v_gene: TRBV19

CDR3aa: CASSIESRQGIAKNIQYF
j_gene: TRBJ2-4
v_gene: TRBV27

CDR3aa: CAWRASGGAGGTGELFF
j_gene: TRBJ2-2
v_gene: TRBV30

CDR3aa: CASSMTSGSYNEQFF
j_gene: TRBJ2-1
v_gene: TRBV19

CDR3aa: CASSQVWRSRYSPLHF
j_gene: TRBJ1-6
v_gene: TRBV4-3

CDR3aa: CASSPKLADYEQYF
j_gene: TRBJ2-7
v_gene: TRBV18

CDR3aa: CASSFGGLGNGANVLTF
j_gene: TRBJ2-6
v_gene: TRBV5-1